The present TCR beta chain was sequenced within a study of regulatory T cells in long-lasting Graves disease. Arm-PCR of CDR3 regions and iRepertoire HTBI primers were used to build TCR beta libraries. TCRdb redid the calling of the multiplex PCR reads with MiXCR, one entry per CDR3 protein. Of roughly 500,000 distinct CDR3 sequences listed, 20% to 25% were seen once; the top ten hold about an eighth. Whole-study results and caveats: It was in persistent disease that TRBV28, TRBJ1-2 and TRBJ2-5 were favored. Comparison showed that persistent patients shared more public clonotypes (roughly 2,500) than new patients (approximately 870).

This clonotype was observed a few times. The antigen is undetermined. Stated time point: persistent/refractory GD, antithyroid drugs over 5 years with positive TRAb. The TCR library was made from RNA that had been extracted from PBMCs in TRIzol. Trimming took off 6 bases at V and 6 bases at J, with 15 bases between the two ends. This CDR3 region has 13 residues. Germline V CDR1 and CDR2: MNHEY, SVGEGT. This chain joins TRBV6-2 or TRBV6-3 and TRBJ2-7, with a tentative D call TRBD2 (6 bases). The TCR sequence derives from a female donor with Graves disease. Specimen: peripheral blood mononuclear cells (PBMCs), collected when the disease was refractory, from a patient treated with antithyroid drugs. The CDR3 nucleotides read TGTGCCAGCAGCCGACCCTCGGGGGTCGAGCAGTACTTC. It translates to CASSRPSGVEQYF.